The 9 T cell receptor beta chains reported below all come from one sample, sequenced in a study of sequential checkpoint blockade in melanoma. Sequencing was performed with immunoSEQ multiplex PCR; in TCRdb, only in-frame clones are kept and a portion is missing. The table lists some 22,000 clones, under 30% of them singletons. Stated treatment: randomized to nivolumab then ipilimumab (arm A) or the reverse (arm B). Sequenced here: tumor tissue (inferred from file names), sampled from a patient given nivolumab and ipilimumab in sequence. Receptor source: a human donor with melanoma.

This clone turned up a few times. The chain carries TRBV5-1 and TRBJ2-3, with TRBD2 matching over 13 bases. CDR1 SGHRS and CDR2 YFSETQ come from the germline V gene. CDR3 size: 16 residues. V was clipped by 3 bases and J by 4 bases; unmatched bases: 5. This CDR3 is CASSWTSGGGADTQYF. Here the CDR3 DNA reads TGCGCCAGCAGCTGGACTAGCGGGGGTGGAGCAGATACGCAGTATTTT.

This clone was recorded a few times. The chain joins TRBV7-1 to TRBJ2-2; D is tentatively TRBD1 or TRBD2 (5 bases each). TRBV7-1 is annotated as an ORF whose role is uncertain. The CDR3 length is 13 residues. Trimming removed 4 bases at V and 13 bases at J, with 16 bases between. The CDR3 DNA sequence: TGTGCCAGCAGCTTAGAGGGGACCGCCGGGCTGTTTTTT. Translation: CASSLEGTAGLFF.

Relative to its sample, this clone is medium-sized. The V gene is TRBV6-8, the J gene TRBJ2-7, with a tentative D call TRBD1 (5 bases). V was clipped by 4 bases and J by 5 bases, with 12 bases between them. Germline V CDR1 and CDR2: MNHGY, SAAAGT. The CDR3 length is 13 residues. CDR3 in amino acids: CASSWQGNNEQYF. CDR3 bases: TGTGCCAGCAGTTGGCAGGGAAACAACGAGCAGTACTTC.

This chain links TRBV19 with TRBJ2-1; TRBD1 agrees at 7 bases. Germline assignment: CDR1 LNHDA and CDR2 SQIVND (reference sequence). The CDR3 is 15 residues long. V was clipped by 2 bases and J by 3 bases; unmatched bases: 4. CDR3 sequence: CASSIQQGLYNEQFF. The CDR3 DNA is TGTGCCAGTAGTATACAACAGGGGCTCTACAATGAGCAGTTCTTC.

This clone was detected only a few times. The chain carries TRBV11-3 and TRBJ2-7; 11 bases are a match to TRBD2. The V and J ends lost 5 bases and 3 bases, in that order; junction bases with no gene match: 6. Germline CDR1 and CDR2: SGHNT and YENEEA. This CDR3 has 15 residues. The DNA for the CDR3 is TGTGCCAGCAGCCCTAAGGGGACTAGCGGCTACGAGCAGTACTTC. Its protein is CASSPKGTSGYEQYF.

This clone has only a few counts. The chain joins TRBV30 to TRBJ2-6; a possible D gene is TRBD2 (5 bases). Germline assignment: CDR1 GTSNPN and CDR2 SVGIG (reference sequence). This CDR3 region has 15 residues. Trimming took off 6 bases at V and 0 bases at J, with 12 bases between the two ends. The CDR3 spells CACSRGSSGANVLTF. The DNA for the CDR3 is TGTGCCTGCTCCCGGGGAAGCTCTGGGGCCAACGTCCTGACTTTC.

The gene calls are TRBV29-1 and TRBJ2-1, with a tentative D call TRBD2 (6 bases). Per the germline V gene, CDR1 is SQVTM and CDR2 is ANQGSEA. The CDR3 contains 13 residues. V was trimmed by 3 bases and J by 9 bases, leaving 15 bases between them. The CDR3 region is CSVDSWGDREQFF. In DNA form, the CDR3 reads TGCAGCGTTGATAGCTGGGGGGACCGTGAGCAGTTCTTC.

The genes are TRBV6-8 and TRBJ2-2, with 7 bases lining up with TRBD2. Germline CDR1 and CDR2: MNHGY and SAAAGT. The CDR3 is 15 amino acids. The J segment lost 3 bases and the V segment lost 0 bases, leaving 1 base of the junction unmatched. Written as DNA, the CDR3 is TGTGCCAGCAGTTACTCCGGGGGGTACACCGGGGAGCTGTTTTTT. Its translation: CASSYSGGYTGELFF.

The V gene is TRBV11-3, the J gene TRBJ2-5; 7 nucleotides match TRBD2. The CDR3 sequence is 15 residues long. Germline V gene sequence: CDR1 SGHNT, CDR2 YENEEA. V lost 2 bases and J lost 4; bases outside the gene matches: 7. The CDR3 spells CASSLLGGPGETQYF. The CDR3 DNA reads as TGTGCCAGCAGCTTACTGGGAGGGCCTGGAGAGACCCAGTACTTC.